Listed below are T cell receptor beta chains from one sample, sequenced in a study of cytomegalovirus exposure and HLA in healthy donors. The method was immunoSEQ multiplex PCR; TCRdb's version includes in-frame clones alone and lacks a portion of them. Counted here are under 200,000 clones, around 90% occurring once; the ten biggest clones make up over 2.5%. The specimen was PBMCs. The receptor set was obtained from a woman under 30 in good health and CMV-seropositive. The CDR3 runs from the conserved cysteine through the conserved F or W. A D gene is named only where the DNA matches it firmly. Clone size appears in some rows only: once, few, many, or a class for an expanded clone.

. | TRBJ2-5 | . | TRBV5-1 | TGCGCCAGCAGCTTGGCGTTAGACTCCCCCCCGTACTTC | CASSLALDSPPYF
. | TRBJ2-7 | . | TRBV2 | TGTGCCAGCAGGAGGCAGGGCAGCGAGCAGTACTTC | CASRRQGSEQYF
. | TRBJ2-7 | . | TRBV2 | TGTGCCAGCAGTGATGCGGGCCGCTACGAGCAGTACTTC | CASSDAGRYEQYF
. | TRBJ1-2 | TRBD1 | TRBV6-5 | TGTGCCAGCAGTTCGGGACAGCCCAACTATGGCTACACCTTC | CASSSGQPNYGYTF
. | TRBJ1-2 | . | TRBV9 | TGTGCCAGCAGCGTTGCGGGGGCGGACTATGGCTACACCTTC | CASSVAGADYGYTF
. | TRBJ2-5 | . | TRBV11-2 | TGTGCCAGCAGTTCCTTCTATCGTTATCAAGAGACCCAGTACTTC | CASSSFYRYQETQYF
. | TRBJ1-4 | TRBD1 | TRBV4-1 | TGCGCCAGCAGCCAGGACAGGGGGCAAGGTGAAAAACTGTTTTTT | CASSQDRGQGEKLFF
. | TRBJ1-1 | . | TRBV2 | TGTGCCAGCAGCTACGCCCTCCTGAACACTGAAGCTTTCTTT | CASSYALLNTEAFF
once | TRBJ2-7 | . | TRBV15 | TGTGCCACCAGCAGAGGAGGGAGCTCCTACGAGCAGTACTTC | CATSRGGSSYEQYF
once | TRBJ2-7 | TRBD1 | TRBV11-1 | TGTGCCAGCAGCTTAATCGGGACAGGGGTTAACGTGGGCGAGCAGTACTTC | CASSLIGTGVNVGEQYF
. | TRBJ1-1 | . | TRBV7-6 | TGTGCCAGCAGCTTAGGGCAGGGGAACACTGAAGCTTTCTTT | CASSLGQGNTEAFF
. | TRBJ2-7 | . | TRBV6-5 | TGTGCCTGCAGTGGGGCAGGTCCCGAGCAGTACTTC | CACSGAGPEQYF
. | TRBJ2-5 | . | TRBV27 | TGTGCCAGCAGTTTATCGGACAGCACCGCCGAAGAGACCCAGTACTTC | CASSLSDSTAEETQYF
. | TRBJ2-7 | TRBD1 | TRBV5-1 | TGCGCCAGCAGCACCGGACAGGGAACCTCCTACGAGCAGTACTTC | CASSTGQGTSYEQYF
. | TRBJ2-7 | . | TRBV6-1 | TGTGCCAGCAGGGCTATAAGGGAGTACGAGCAGTACTTC | CASRAIREYEQYF
. | TRBJ1-6 | TRBD1 | TRBV7-8 | TGTGCCAGCAGCCCAGACAGGGCTAATTCACCCCTCCACTTT | CASSPDRANSPLHF
few | TRBJ2-7 | TRBD2 | TRBV7-9 | TGTGCCAGCACGAAGCGGGGTATTTCCTACGAGCAGTACTTC | CASTKRGISYEQYF
few | TRBJ1-2 | . | TRBV2 | TGTGCCAGCAGTGAAGCCTCAGGGGACGGCTACACCTTC | CASSEASGDGYTF
. | TRBJ2-5 | TRBD2 | TRBV5-1 | TGCGCCAGCAGCTTGGGAAGCGGGGGGGGCCAAGAGACCCAGTACTTC | CASSLGSGGGQETQYF
. | TRBJ1-5 | . | TRBV7-2 | TGTGCCAGCAGCTTAGGGGGGGACAATCAGCCCCAGCATTTT | CASSLGGDNQPQHF
. | TRBJ2-7 | TRBD2 | TRBV2 | TGTGCCAGCATCGGGGGAGGGCCAGGTGAGCAGTACTTC | CASIGGGPGEQYF
. | TRBJ2-7 | . | TRBV4-2 | TGTGCCAGCAGCCATCTCAGTGCCTTTGACGAGCAGTACTTC | CASSHLSAFDEQYF
. | TRBJ1-1 | TRBD1 | TRBV5-4 | TGTGCCAGCAGCATACAGGGGCAGAACACTGAAGCTTTCTTT | CASSIQGQNTEAFF
. | TRBJ2-5 | . | TRBV7-3 | TGTGCCAGCAGCTTATCAGGACAAGAGACCCAGTACTTC | CASSLSGQETQYF